This T cell receptor beta chain was sequenced in a study of blood T cells in healthy people across ages. The CDR3 runs 14 residues. The germline gives CDR1 MNHEY, CDR2 SVGAGI. In its sample, this clonotype was seen once. Antigen unknown. The authors isolated at least 6 million PBMCs per sample. With a J-beta primer mix and a sample-barcoded 5' primer, a second PCR ran roughly 7 to 11 cycles. A single record per CDR3 protein comes from TCRdb applying MiXCR to the 5' RACE reads. The sample has about 640,000 distinct CDR3 sequences, approximately 59% seen once; the top ten hold 30% to 40%. Study results and caveats: More naive CD4+ cells and higher diversity were found in long-lived than in aged donors.

The chain uses TRBV6-5 and TRBJ2-1; 7 positions agree with TRBD2. The J call may be in error: the DNA end matches TRBJ2-7 better. This clonotype was obtained from a man in his fifties or sixties in good health. The sequenced sample was blood. Written as DNA, the CDR3 is TGTGCCAGCAGTTACGGGGGGGAAGGCTACGAGCAGTACTTC. Its protein product is CASSYGGEGYEQYF.